What follows describes a single T cell receptor beta chain. Here immunoSEQ multiplex PCR was the method, and the copy in TCRdb shows in-frame clones only, minus some. Of around 100,000 clones in the sample, 75% to 90% were seen once. This specimen belongs to a study of blood T cell repertoires in COVID-19. Study as a whole: The study drew acute and convalescent COVID-19 samples from the United States, Italy and Spain.

V lost 7 bases and J lost 2; bases outside the gene matches: 2. Germline CDR1 LNHDA, CDR2 SQIVND (reference sequence). CDR3 length equals 14 residues. The chain combines TRBV19 with TRBJ1-5, with 10 bases aligning to TRBD1. The sequenced material came from peripheral blood. This clonotype originated in a woman aged 60-75 years with COVID-19, enrolled during active disease. CDR3 DNA: TGTGCCAGTACTGGACAGGGGGGCAATCAGCCCCAGCATTTT. Protein product: CASTGQGGNQPQHF.